This T cell receptor (beta chain) was recovered during a study of Graves' ophthalmopathy and Graves' hyperthyroidism. Transcripts of RNA were the source for amplifying TCR beta CDR3 regions. Second-round multiplex PCR came after first-round RT-PCR with HTBI primers. TCRdb recomputed calls from the multiplex PCR reads with MiXCR, one row per CDR3 protein. This table has more than 1,000,000 distinct CDR3 sequences, about 40% appearing once. The CDR3 sequence is 15 residues long. Germline lookup yields CDR1 SEHNR and CDR2 FQNEAQ (reference sequence). Details on this clonotype: Since a much larger clone is just one base distant, this may be a read error.

The chain joins TRBV7-9 to TRBJ2-7; 7 bases map to TRBD2. The sequenced sample consisted of peripheral blood or thyroid tissue (not recorded which). This clonotype was obtained from an adult man with Graves' hyperthyroidism. The CDR3 loop is CASSSSSGSSYEQCF. Written as DNA, the CDR3 is TGTGCCAGCAGCTCCTCTAGCGGTAGCTCCTACGAGCAGTGCTTC.